This is a list of T cell receptor beta chains from one sample in a study of blood T cell repertoires in COVID-19. This table comes from immunoSEQ multiplex PCR, and its TCRdb copy is limited to in-frame clones, with some not included. The sample has some 190,000 clones; roughly 80% are singletons. Source material: peripheral blood. The receptors shown here come from a human donor in a cohort sampled during active COVID-19. Both conserved end residues are part of each CDR3. A D gene is named only where the DNA matches it firmly. Where a row states a size, it is once, few, many or the class of an expanded clone; other rows omit it.

CDR3nt: TGTGCCAGCAGCCATCGGGACAAAGGAAACTCACCCCTCCACTTT
CDR3aa: CASSHRDKGNSPLHF
abundance: NA
len: 15
j_gene: TRBJ1-6
v_gene: TRBV3-1/TRBV3-2
d_gene: NA

CDR3nt: TGTGCCAGCTGCGACAGGGACTACAATGAGCAGTTCTTC
CDR3aa: CASCDRDYNEQFF
abundance: NA
len: 13
j_gene: TRBJ2-1
v_gene: TRBV2
d_gene: TRBD1

CDR3nt: TGTGCCACACTAAACGAGCAGTACTTC
CDR3aa: CATLNEQYF
abundance: NA
len: 9
j_gene: TRBJ2-7
v_gene: TRBV19
d_gene: NA

CDR3nt: TGTGCCAGCAGTGACCGGGGACAGGTCTCCGGGGAGCTGTTTTTT
CDR3aa: CASSDRGQVSGELFF
abundance: NA
len: 15
j_gene: TRBJ2-2
v_gene: TRBV25-1
d_gene: TRBD1

CDR3nt: TGTGCCATCAGTGATTTAACAGGGTCAATTAGCTACACCTTC
CDR3aa: CAISDLTGSISYTF
abundance: NA
len: 14
j_gene: TRBJ1-2
v_gene: TRBV10-3
d_gene: NA

CDR3nt: TGTGCCAGCAGCTTTACTTCCGGGAGCGCATACATTCAGTACTTC
CDR3aa: CASSFTSGSAYIQYF
abundance: NA
len: 15
j_gene: TRBJ2-4
v_gene: TRBV7-2
d_gene: NA

CDR3nt: TGTGCCAGCAGTTTACGTCGGCTAGCTGAAGCGGAGCTGTTTTTT
CDR3aa: CASSLRRLAEAELFF
abundance: few
len: 15
j_gene: TRBJ2-2
v_gene: TRBV28
d_gene: NA

CDR3nt: TGTGCCAGCAGTTTAGGGGCTAGCGGGAGGCGAGAGGAGCTGTTTTTT
CDR3aa: CASSLGASGRREELFF
abundance: NA
len: 16
j_gene: TRBJ2-2
v_gene: TRBV28
d_gene: TRBD2

CDR3nt: TGTGCCAGCAGCCGCGGACGGGGAGCTTTCTTT
CDR3aa: CASSRGRGAFF
abundance: NA
len: 11
j_gene: TRBJ1-1
v_gene: TRBV3-1/TRBV3-2
d_gene: NA

CDR3nt: TGTGCCAGCAGCCTTCGACTAGCGGGGGAGACCCAGTACTTC
CDR3aa: CASSLRLAGETQYF
abundance: NA
len: 14
j_gene: TRBJ2-5
v_gene: TRBV28
d_gene: TRBD2

CDR3nt: TGCGCCAGCAGCCAAATTCAGGGGGACTATGGCTACACCTTC
CDR3aa: CASSQIQGDYGYTF
abundance: NA
len: 14
j_gene: TRBJ1-2
v_gene: TRBV5-1
d_gene: TRBD1

CDR3nt: TGTGCCAGCCAGGGGGCGGACAATGAGCAGTTCTTC
CDR3aa: CASQGADNEQFF
abundance: NA
len: 12
j_gene: TRBJ2-1
v_gene: TRBV11-2
d_gene: TRBD1

CDR3nt: TGTGCCAGCACCTCCGCCGGGGAGCTGTTTTTT
CDR3aa: CASTSAGELFF
abundance: NA
len: 11
j_gene: TRBJ2-2
v_gene: TRBV12-3/TRBV12-4
d_gene: NA

CDR3nt: TGCGCCAGCAGCTTCTCCACTACTCGGTACGAGCAGTACTTC
CDR3aa: CASSFSTTRYEQYF
abundance: NA
len: 14
j_gene: TRBJ2-7
v_gene: TRBV5-1
d_gene: NA

CDR3nt: TGTGCCAGCAATGGCGACAGTTGGGCTGAAGCTTTCTTT
CDR3aa: CASNGDSWAEAFF
abundance: NA
len: 13
j_gene: TRBJ1-1
v_gene: TRBV6-6
d_gene: NA

CDR3nt: TGTGCCAGCAGCCAAGGGACAGATAACACTGAAGCTTTCTTT
CDR3aa: CASSQGTDNTEAFF
abundance: few
len: 14
j_gene: TRBJ1-1
v_gene: TRBV7-9
d_gene: TRBD1

CDR3nt: TGTGCCAGCAGTTTTTACTACGAGCAGTACTTC
CDR3aa: CASSFYYEQYF
abundance: NA
len: 11
j_gene: TRBJ2-7
v_gene: TRBV27
d_gene: NA

CDR3nt: TGTGCCACCAGCAAAGGGACAGGGGGCGAAGGCTACACCTTC
CDR3aa: CATSKGTGGEGYTF
abundance: once
len: 14
j_gene: TRBJ1-2
v_gene: TRBV15
d_gene: TRBD1

CDR3nt: TGTGCCAGCAGTGCTTCGCGGGGGATCTCCTACGAGCAGTACTTC
CDR3aa: CASSASRGISYEQYF
abundance: NA
len: 15
j_gene: TRBJ2-7
v_gene: TRBV2
d_gene: TRBD2

CDR3nt: TGTGCCAGCAGCGTACTCCAGGGGAGCGACACTGAAGCTTTCTTT
CDR3aa: CASSVLQGSDTEAFF
abundance: few
len: 15
j_gene: TRBJ1-1
v_gene: TRBV5-4
d_gene: NA

CDR3nt: TGTGCCAGCAGTTGGGTCAGGAACCTCTATAATTCACCCCTCCACTTT
CDR3aa: CASSWVRNLYNSPLHF
abundance: NA
len: 16
j_gene: TRBJ1-6
v_gene: TRBV27
d_gene: NA

CDR3nt: TGTGCCAGCAGAGGACAGGGGGATCGGAATGGCTACACCTTC
CDR3aa: CASRGQGDRNGYTF
abundance: once
len: 14
j_gene: TRBJ1-2
v_gene: TRBV2
d_gene: TRBD1